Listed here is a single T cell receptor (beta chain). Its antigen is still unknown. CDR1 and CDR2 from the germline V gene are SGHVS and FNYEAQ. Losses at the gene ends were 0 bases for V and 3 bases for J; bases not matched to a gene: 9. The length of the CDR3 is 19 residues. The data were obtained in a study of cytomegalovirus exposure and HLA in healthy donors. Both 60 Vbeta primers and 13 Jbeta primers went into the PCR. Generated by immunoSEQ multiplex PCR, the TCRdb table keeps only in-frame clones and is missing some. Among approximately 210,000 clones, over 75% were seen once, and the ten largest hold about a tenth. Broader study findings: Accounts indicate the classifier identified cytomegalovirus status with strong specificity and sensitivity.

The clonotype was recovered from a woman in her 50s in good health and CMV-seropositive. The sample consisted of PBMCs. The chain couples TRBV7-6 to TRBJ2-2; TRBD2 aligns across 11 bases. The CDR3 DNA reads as TGTGCCAGCAGCTTAGCCGTGGCTAGCGGGGGGTGGCACACCGGGGAGCTGTTTTTT. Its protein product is CASSLAVASGGWHTGELFF. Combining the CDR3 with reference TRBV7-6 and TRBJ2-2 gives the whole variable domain GAGVSQSPRYKVTKRGQDVALRCDPISGHVSLYWYRQALGQGPEFLTYFNYEAQQDKSGLPNDRFSAERPEGSISTLTIQRTEQRDSAMYRCASSLAVASGGWHTGELFFGEGSRLTVL.